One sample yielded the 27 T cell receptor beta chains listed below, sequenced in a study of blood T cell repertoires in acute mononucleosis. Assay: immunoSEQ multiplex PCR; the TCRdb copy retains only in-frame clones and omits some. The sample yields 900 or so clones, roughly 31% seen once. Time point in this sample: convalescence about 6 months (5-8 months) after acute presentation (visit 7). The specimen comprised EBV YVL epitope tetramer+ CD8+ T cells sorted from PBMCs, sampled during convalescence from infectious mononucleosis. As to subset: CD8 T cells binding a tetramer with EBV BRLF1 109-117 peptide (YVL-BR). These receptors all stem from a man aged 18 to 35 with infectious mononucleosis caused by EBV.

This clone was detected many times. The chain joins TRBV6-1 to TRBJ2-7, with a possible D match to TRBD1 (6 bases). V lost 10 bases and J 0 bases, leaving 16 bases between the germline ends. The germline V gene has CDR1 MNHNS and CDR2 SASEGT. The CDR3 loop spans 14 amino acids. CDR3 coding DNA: TGTGCCATCAGGGCCGGGGACACCTCCTACGAGCAGTACTTC. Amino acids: CAIRAGDTSYEQYF.

CDR3 sequence: CASRPWGGLFF. The CDR3 nucleotides read TGTGCCAGCAGACCCTGGGGAGGGCTGTTTTTT. The V and J genes are TRBV28 and TRBJ2-2; tentatively, D is TRBD2 (6 bases). The CDR3 spans 11 residues. Germline V gives CDR1 MDHEN, CDR2 SYDVKM. V lost 6 bases and J 13 bases, leaving 12 bases between the germline ends.

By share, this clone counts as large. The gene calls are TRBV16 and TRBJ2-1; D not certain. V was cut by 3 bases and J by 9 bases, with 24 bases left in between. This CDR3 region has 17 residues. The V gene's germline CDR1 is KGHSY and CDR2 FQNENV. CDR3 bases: TGTGCCAGCAGCCAGTCATTAACAGCATTGAGTGGTGGTGAGCAGTTCTTC. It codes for CASSQSLTALSGGEQFF.

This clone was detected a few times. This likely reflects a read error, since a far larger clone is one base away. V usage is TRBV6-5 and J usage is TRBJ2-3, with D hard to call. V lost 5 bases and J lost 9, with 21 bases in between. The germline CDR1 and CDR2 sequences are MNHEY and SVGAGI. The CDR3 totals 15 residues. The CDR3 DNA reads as TGTGCCAGCAGTGCCCTACTTTGGTCAGCGTCGACGCAGTATTTT. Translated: CASSALLWSASTQYF.

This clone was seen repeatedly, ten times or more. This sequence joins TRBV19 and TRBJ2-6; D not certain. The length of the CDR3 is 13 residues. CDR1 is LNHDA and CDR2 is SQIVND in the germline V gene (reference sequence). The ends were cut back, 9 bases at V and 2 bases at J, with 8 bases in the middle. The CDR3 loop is CASSPAGANVLTF. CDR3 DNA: TGTGCCAGCAGCCCAGCTGGGGCCAACGTCCTGACTTTC.

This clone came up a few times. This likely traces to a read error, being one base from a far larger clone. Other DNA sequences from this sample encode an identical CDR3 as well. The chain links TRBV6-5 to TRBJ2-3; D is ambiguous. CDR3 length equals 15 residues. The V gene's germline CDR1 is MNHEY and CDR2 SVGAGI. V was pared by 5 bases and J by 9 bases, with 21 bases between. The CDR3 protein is CASSALVGSASTQYF. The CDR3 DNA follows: TGTGCCAGCAGTGCCCTAGTTGGGTCAGCGTCGACGCAGTATTTT.

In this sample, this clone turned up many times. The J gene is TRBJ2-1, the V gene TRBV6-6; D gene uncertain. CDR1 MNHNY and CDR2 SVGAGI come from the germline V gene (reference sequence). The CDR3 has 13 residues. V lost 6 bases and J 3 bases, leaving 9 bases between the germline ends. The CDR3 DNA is TGTGCCAGCAGCACGACACTCTACAATGAGCAGTTCTTC. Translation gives CASSTTLYNEQFF.

The DNA for the CDR3 is TGCAGCGTAGGCCCCCTAGCGGGAGGGGCCAATGAGCAGTTCTTC. Translation: CSVGPLAGGANEQFF. The V gene is TRBV29-1, the J gene TRBJ2-1, with 12 bases lining up with TRBD2. Unmatched junction bases numbered 9, after V lost 6 bases and J lost 6 bases. CDR3 length: 15 amino acids. Germline V gives CDR1 SQVTM, CDR2 ANQGSEA.

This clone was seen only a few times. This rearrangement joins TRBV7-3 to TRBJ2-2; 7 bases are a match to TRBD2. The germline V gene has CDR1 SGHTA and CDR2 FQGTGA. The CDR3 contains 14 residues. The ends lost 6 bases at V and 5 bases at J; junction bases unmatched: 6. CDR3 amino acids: CASRPWGGTGELFF. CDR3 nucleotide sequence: TGTGCCAGCAGACCCTGGGGAGGGACCGGGGAGCTGTTTTTT.

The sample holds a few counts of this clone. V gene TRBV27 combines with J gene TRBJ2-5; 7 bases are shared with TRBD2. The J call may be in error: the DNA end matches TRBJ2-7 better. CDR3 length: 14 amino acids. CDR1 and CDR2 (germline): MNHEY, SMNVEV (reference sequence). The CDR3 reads CASSLSPSGYEQYF. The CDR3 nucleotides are TGTGCCAGCAGTTTATCGCCTAGCGGCTACGAGCAGTACTTC.

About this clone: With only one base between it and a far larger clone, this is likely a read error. CDR3 amino acids: CAWSVPLGSNHPQHF. CDR3 nucleotide sequence: TGTGCCTGGAGTGTACCCCTGGGAAGCAATCACCCCCAGCATTTT. The chain uses TRBV30 and TRBJ1-5, with D unresolved. CDR1 is GTSNPN, CDR2 SVGIG, per germline (reference sequence). CDR3 length: 15 residues.

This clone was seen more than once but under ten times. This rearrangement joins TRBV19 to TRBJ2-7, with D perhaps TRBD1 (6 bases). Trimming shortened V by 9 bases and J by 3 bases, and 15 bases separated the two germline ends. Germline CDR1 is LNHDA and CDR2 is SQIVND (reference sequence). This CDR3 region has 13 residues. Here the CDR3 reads CASMGHLSYEQYF. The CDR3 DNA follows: TGTGCCAGCATGGGACACCTTAGCTACGAGCAGTACTTC.

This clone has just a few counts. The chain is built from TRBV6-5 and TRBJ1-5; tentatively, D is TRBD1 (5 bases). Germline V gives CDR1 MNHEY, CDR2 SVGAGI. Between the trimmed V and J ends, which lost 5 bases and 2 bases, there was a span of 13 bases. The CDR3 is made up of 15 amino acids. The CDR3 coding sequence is TGTGCCAGCAGTGCCCTACTGGGGGGCAATCAGCCCCAGCATTTT. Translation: CASSALLGGNQPQHF.

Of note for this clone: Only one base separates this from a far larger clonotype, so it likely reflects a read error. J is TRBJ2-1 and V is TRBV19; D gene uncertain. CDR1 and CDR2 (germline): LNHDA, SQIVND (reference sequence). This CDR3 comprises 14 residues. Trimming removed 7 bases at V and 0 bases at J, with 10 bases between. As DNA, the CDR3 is TGTGCCAGTAATGGCGGAATCTCCTACAATGAGCAGTTCTTC. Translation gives CASNGGISYNEQFF.

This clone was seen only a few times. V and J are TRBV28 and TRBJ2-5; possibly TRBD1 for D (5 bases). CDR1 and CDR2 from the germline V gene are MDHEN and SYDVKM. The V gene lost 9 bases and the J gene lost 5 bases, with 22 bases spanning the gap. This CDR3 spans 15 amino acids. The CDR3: CASKPTLGQAETQYF. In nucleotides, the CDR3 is TGTGCCAGTAAACCTACTCTGGGGCAAGCGGAGACCCAGTACTTC.

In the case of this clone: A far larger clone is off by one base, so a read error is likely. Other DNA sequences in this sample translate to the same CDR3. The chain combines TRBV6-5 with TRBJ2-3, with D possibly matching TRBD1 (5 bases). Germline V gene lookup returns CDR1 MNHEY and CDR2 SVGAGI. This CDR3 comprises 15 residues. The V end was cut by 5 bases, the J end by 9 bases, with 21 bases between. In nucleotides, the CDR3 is TGTGCCAGCAGTGCCCTACTTGGGTCAGGGTCGACGCAGTATTTT. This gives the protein CASSALLGSGSTQYF.

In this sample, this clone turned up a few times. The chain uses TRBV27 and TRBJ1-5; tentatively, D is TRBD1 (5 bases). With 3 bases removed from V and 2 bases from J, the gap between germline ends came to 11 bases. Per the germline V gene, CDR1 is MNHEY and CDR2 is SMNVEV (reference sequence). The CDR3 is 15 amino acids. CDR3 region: CASSFLLGGNQPQHF. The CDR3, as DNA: TGTGCCAGCAGTTTCCTACTGGGGGGCAATCAGCCCCAGCATTTT.

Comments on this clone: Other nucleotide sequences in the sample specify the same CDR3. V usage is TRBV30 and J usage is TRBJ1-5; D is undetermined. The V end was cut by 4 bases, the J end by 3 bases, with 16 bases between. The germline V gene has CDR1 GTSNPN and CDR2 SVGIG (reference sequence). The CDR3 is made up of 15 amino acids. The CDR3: CAWIVPLGINQPQHF. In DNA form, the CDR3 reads TGTGCCTGGATTGTACCCCTTGGAATCAATCAGCCCCAGCATTTT.

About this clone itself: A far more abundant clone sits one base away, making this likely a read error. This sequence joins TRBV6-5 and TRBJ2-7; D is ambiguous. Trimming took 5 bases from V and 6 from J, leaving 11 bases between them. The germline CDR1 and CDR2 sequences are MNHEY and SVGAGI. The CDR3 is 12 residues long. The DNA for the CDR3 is TGTGCCAGCAGTCCCCCTGGTGGCGAGCAGTACTTC. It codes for CASSPPGGEQYF.

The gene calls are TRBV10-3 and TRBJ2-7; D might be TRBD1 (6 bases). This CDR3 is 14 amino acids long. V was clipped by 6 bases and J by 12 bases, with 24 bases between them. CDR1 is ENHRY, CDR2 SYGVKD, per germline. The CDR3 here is CAIRAGDTSYERYF. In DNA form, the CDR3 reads TGTGCCATCAGGGCCGGGGACACCTCCTACGAGAGGTACTTC.

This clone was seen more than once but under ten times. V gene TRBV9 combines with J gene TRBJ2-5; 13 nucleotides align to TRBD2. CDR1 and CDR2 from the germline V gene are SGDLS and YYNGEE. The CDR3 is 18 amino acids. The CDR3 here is CAAAWGQLGLAGQETQYF. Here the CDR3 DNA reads TGTGCAGCAGCGTGGGGGCAGTTGGGACTAGCGGGACAAGAGACCCAGTACTTC.

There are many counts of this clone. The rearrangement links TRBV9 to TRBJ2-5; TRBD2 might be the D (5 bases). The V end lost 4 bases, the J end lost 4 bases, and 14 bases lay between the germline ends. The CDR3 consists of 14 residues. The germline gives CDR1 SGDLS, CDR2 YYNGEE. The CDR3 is CASSQLSGRETQYF. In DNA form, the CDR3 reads TGTGCCAGCAGCCAATTATCGGGGAGAGAGACCCAGTACTTC.

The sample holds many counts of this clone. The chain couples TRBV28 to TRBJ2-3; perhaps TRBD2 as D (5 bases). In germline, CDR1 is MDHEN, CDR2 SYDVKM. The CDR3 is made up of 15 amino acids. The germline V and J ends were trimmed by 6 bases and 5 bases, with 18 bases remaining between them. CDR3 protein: CASSQEPLSGDTQYF. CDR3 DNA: TGTGCCAGCAGCCAAGAACCCCTAAGCGGAGATACGCAGTATTTT.

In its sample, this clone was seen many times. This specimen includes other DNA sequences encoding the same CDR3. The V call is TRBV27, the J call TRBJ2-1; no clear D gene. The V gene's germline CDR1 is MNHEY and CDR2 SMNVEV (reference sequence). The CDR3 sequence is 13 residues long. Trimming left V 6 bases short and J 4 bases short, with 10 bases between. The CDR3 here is CASSSLTYNEQFF. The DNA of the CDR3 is TGTGCCAGCAGCTCCCTAACGTACAATGAGCAGTTCTTC.

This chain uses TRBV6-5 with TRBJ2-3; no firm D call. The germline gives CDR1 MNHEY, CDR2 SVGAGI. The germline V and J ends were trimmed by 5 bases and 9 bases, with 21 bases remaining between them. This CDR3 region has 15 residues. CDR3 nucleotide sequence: TGTGCCAGCAGTGCCGTTCTTGGGTCATCGTCGACGCAGTATTTT. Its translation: CASSAVLGSSSTQYF.

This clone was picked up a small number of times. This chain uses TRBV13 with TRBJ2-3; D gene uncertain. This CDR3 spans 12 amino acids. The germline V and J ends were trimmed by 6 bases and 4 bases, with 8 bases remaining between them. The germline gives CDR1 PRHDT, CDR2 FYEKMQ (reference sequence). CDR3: CASSLFSDTQYF. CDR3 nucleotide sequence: TGTGCCAGCAGTTTATTCTCAGATACGCAGTATTTT.

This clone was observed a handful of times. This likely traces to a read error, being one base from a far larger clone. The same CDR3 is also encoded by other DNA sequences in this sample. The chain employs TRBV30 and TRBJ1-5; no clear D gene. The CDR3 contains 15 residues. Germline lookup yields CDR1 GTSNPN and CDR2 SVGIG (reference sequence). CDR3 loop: CAWSRPLGSNQPQHF. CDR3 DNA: TGTGCGTGGAGTAGGCCTCTCGGTAGCAATCAGCCCCAGCATTTT.